The entry below describes one T cell receptor (beta chain). Its antigen is not known. The V and J ends lost 5 bases and 1 base respectively, with 17 bases between them. The CDR3 runs 16 residues. Germline values: CDR1 PRHDT, CDR2 FYEKMQ (reference sequence). This sample is part of a study of graft-versus-host responses after intestinal transplantation. Overall study context: Grafts were multivisceral, liver-intestinal, or isolated intestinal. Findings of the study overall: Among recipient marrow samples, GvH clones were found; some appeared first in ileum or blood. Researchers found peak circulating GvH clone levels linked to early post-transplant HvG declines.

Method: immunoSEQ multiplex PCR; TCRdb's copy keeps in-frame clones and lacks some. The sample has about 84,000 clones; about 91% are singletons. The chain couples TRBV13 to TRBJ2-5; D is unresolved. The sequencing here drew on unstimulated CD4+ T cells sorted from spleen or lymph node cells, taken before transplant. This clonotype was obtained from a human donor who was the organ donor for an intestinal transplant. CDR3 nucleotide sequence: TGTGCCAGCAGCAGGCGGTTCATTTCAGCCCAAGAGACCCAGTACTTC. It is translated as CASSRRFISAQETQYF.